A selection of T cell receptor beta chains follows, all from one sample in a study of vaccination and CD4 T cells after COVID-19. Each CDR3 protein gets one entry after TCRdb re-called the PCR reads with MiXCR. In the table there are roughly 15,000 distinct CDR3 sequences, approximately 50% of which are singletons. Their antigens are not known. The sequences come from CD4+ T cells from blood, cultured in vitro, collected about 7 months after SARS-CoV-2 vaccination. These receptors were collected from a human donor who had recovered from COVID-19. CDR3s include the opening cysteine and the closing phenylalanine or tryptophan. A D gene is named only where the DNA matches it firmly. A clone size is listed for some rows: how often the clone was seen (once, few, many), or a class if it is expanded.

DNA: TGCAGTGCTAGAATCTTGTACCTCACAGATACGCAGTATTTT; CDR3: CSARILYLTDTQYF; size: NA; V: TRBV20-1; J: TRBJ2-3; D: NA
DNA: TGCGCCAGCCGACTACAGGGGGTTAAAGGCGAGCAGTACTTC; CDR3: CASRLQGVKGEQYF; size: NA; V: TRBV5-1; J: TRBJ2-7; D: TRBD1
DNA: TGTGCCAGCAGTTACTCGACAGGGGGTAACTATGGCTACACCTTC; CDR3: CASSYSTGGNYGYTF; size: few; V: TRBV6-5; J: TRBJ1-2; D: TRBD1
DNA: TGTGCCAGTTCCGGACTAGCGGGAGTTGATGAGACCCAGTACTTC; CDR3: CASSGLAGVDETQYF; size: once; V: TRBV19; J: TRBJ2-5; D: TRBD2
DNA: TGTGCCAGTAGGCTGACAGGGGGTCAGCCCCAGCATTTT; CDR3: CASRLTGGQPQHF; size: medium-sized; V: TRBV19; J: TRBJ1-5; D: TRBD1
DNA: TGTGCCAGCAGCTTTTTTGGACAGCCCCAGCATTTT; CDR3: CASSFFGQPQHF; size: NA; V: TRBV7-2; J: TRBJ1-5; D: NA
DNA: TGTGCCAGTAGTCGACGGACAAGCTCTGGGGCCAACGTCCTGACTTTC; CDR3: CASSRRTSSGANVLTF; size: NA; V: TRBV19; J: TRBJ2-6; D: NA
DNA: TGTGCCACCAGTGACTGGAGGGAAGAGACCCAGTACTTC; CDR3: CATSDWREETQYF; size: NA; V: TRBV24-1; J: TRBJ2-5; D: NA
DNA: TGTGCCAGCAGCCCCCAGGGGAGCTCCTACAATGAGCAGTTCTTC; CDR3: CASSPQGSSYNEQFF; size: NA; V: TRBV7-9; J: TRBJ2-1; D: NA
DNA: TGTGCCAGCAGCTACAGGGCTATCGACACTGAAGCTTTCTTT; CDR3: CASSYRAIDTEAFF; size: NA; V: TRBV7-9; J: TRBJ1-1; D: NA
DNA: TGCAGCGTTGCGATTAATGAGCAGTTCTTC; CDR3: CSVAINEQFF; size: NA; V: TRBV29-1; J: TRBJ2-1; D: NA
DNA: TGCAGTGCTAGCAGAGGTCGGTGGGAGACCCAGTACTTC; CDR3: CSASRGRWETQYF; size: NA; V: TRBV20-1; J: TRBJ2-5; D: NA
DNA: TGTGCCAGCAGCTTACAGGGGGCGGGCGCGACCCAGTACTTC; CDR3: CASSLQGAGATQYF; size: few; V: TRBV7-2; J: TRBJ2-5; D: TRBD1
DNA: TGCAGTGCTAGAGATAGGGGTATTGGTGTAGCTTTCTTT; CDR3: CSARDRGIGVAFF; size: NA; V: TRBV20-1; J: TRBJ1-1; D: NA
DNA: TGTGCCAGCAGCTACGATACTAACTATGGCTACACCTTC; CDR3: CASSYDTNYGYTF; size: NA; V: TRBV5-8; J: TRBJ1-2; D: NA
DNA: TGTGCCAGCAGTGGACAGGGGGCAGGATATGGCTACACCTTC; CDR3: CASSGQGAGYGYTF; size: few; V: TRBV6-1; J: TRBJ1-2; D: TRBD1
DNA: TGTGCCAGCAGTTATTCAGAGGGTGATGGCTACACCTTC; CDR3: CASSYSEGDGYTF; size: few; V: TRBV6-2/TRBV6-3; J: TRBJ1-2; D: NA
DNA: TGTGCCAGCAGCTTAGAGGTTGGTAGCGGGGGGGCTCGGGAGACCCAGTACTTC; CDR3: CASSLEVGSGGARETQYF; size: NA; V: TRBV7-2; J: TRBJ2-5; D: TRBD2
DNA: TGTGCCAGCAGCGCCTCCCTTCTGGGACAGGGGGCTTACGAGCAGTACTTC; CDR3: CASSASLLGQGAYEQYF; size: few; V: TRBV6-1; J: TRBJ2-7; D: TRBD1
DNA: TGTGCCAGCAGAAGAGACTCAGAAGCTTTCTTT; CDR3: CASRRDSEAFF; size: NA; V: TRBV6-2/TRBV6-3; J: TRBJ1-1; D: NA
DNA: TGTGCCAGCAGCCGAACAGGGGGGAATCAGCCCCAGCATTTT; CDR3: CASSRTGGNQPQHF; size: NA; V: TRBV6-2/TRBV6-3; J: TRBJ1-5; D: TRBD1
DNA: TGTGCCAGCTCACCAGAAGCAGGTCCCTACGAGCAGTACTTC; CDR3: CASSPEAGPYEQYF; size: NA; V: TRBV18; J: TRBJ2-7; D: NA
DNA: TGTGCCACCAGCAGGGCCACAGGGCGCGAGCAGTACTTC; CDR3: CATSRATGREQYF; size: once; V: TRBV15; J: TRBJ2-7; D: NA
DNA: TGTGCCACCAGTGACACCGGACTAGCGAGCTCGACCGGGGAGCTGTTTTTT; CDR3: CATSDTGLASSTGELFF; size: few; V: TRBV24-1; J: TRBJ2-2; D: TRBD2
DNA: TGTGCCAGTAGTCCCCGCCTTCGGGCGGGGGGCTACGAGCAGTACTTC; CDR3: CASSPRLRAGGYEQYF; size: NA; V: TRBV19; J: TRBJ2-7; D: TRBD2